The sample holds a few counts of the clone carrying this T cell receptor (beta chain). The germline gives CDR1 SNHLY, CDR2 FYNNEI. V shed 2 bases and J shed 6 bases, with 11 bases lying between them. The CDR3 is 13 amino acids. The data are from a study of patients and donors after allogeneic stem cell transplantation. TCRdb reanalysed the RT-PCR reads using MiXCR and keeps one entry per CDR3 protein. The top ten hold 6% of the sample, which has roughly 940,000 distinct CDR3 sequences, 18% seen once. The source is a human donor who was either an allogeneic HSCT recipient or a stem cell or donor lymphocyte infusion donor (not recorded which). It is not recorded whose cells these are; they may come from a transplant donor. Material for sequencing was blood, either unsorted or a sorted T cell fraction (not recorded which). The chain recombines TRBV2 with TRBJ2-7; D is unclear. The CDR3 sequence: CASSEYRVLEQYF. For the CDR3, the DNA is TGTGCCAGCAGTGAATATCGGGTCCTCGAGCAGTACTTC.